This paragraph covers one T cell receptor beta chain sequence. Its antigen is currently unknown. The J segment lost 6 bases and the V segment lost 4 bases, leaving 13 bases of the junction unmatched. Looked up from germline, CDR1 is SGHKS and CDR2 is YYEKEE (reference sequence). This CDR3 is built from 15 residues. The data belong to a study of multiple sclerosis patients with progressive multifocal leukoencephalopathy. This sample's time point: roughly 13 months of natalizumab therapy. Overall study findings and caveats: At PML onset, no shared TRBV or TRBJ gene usage was seen.

Generated by immunoSEQ multiplex PCR, the TCRdb table keeps only in-frame clones and is missing some. This sample has about 30,000 clones, with around 90% found just once. This TCR derives from a human donor with multiple sclerosis. Sequenced material: PBMCs, taken from a patient treated with natalizumab. V gene TRBV5-5 combines with J gene TRBJ2-7; 7 bases map to TRBD1. DNA of the CDR3: TGTGCCAGCAGCCTGGGGGCCGACAGGGTGAGCGAGCAGTACTTC. This encodes CASSLGADRVSEQYF.